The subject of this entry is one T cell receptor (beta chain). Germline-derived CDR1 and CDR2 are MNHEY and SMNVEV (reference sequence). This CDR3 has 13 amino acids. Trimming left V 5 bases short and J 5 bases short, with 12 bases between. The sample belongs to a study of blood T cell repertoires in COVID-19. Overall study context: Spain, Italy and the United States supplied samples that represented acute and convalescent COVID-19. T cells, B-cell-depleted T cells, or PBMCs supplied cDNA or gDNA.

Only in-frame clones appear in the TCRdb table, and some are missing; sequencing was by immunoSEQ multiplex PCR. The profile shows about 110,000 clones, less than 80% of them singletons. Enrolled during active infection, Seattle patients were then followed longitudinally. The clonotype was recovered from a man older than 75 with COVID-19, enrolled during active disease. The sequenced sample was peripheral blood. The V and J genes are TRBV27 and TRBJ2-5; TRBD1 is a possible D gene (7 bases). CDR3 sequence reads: CASSPGGPETQYF. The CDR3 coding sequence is TGTGCCAGCAGTCCAGGGGGGCCGGAGACCCAGTACTTC.